This T cell receptor (beta chain) was found in a study of identical twins. This CDR3 is built from 20 residues. Germline CDR1 is LGHNT and CDR2 is FRNRAP. V was pared by 3 bases and J by 1 base, with 27 bases between. Using its own MiXCR run on the 5' RACE reads, TCRdb lists one record per CDR3 protein. The repertoire has some 710,000 distinct CDR3 sequences, roughly 6% of them found once; the top ten carry under 2%. The V call is TRBV12-5, the J call TRBJ2-5, with D maybe TRBD1 (6 bases). The TCR comes from a man aged 18 to 29 in good health. The sample was naive T cells sorted from blood. Here the CDR3 reads CASGFPARQDQLRGQETQYF. CDR3 DNA sequence: TGTGCTAGTGGTTTCCCGGCCCGACAGGATCAGCTGAGGGGCCAAGAGACCCAGTACTTC.